This TCR beta chain was identified during a study of cytomegalovirus exposure and HLA in healthy donors. This clone was seen only once. The antigen is undetermined. CDR1 is DFQATT and CDR2 is SNEGSKA in the germline V gene (reference sequence). This CDR3 is 11 amino acids long. Trimming took off 3 bases at V and 5 bases at J, with 5 bases between the two ends. Study-wide results and caveats: What a later analysis showed was that several of the most significant clusters appeared linked to common viral pathogens. An assumption of roughly uniform sequencing depth across donors underlay the presence/absence analyses. More clonal expansion characterized HLA-associated TCR beta chains than equally common others in a later analysis.

13 Jbeta primers and 60 Vbeta primers were used for the PCR. Original processing notes: Counted up in a later analysis, unique TCR beta chains came to 65 million to 100 million, with around 11 million shared. Using immunoSEQ multiplex PCR, the repertoire was profiled, and TCRdb retains in-frame clones only, with some absent. The DNA gave D and trimming, while V, J and clone size come from that table. The sample has some 130,000 clones; roughly four fifths are singletons. This TCR came from a male donor in good health and CMV-seropositive. The V gene is TRBV20-1, the J gene TRBJ2-1; no clear D gene. Sequenced material: PBMCs. CDR3 sequence (DNA): TGCAGTGCTAGCCGTAACAATGAGCAGTTCTTC. Translated, it gives CSASRNNEQFF.